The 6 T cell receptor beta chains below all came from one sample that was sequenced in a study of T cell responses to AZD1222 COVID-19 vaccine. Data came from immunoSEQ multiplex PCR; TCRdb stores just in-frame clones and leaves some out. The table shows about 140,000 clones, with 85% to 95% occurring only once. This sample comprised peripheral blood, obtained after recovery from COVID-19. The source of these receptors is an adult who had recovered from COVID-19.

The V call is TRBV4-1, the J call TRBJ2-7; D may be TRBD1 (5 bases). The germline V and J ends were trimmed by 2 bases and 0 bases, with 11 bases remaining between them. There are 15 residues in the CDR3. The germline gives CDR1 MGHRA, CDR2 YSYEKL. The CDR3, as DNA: TGCGCCAGCAGCCAATCTCCTGACAGCTCCTACGAGCAGTACTTC. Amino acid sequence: CASSQSPDSSYEQYF.

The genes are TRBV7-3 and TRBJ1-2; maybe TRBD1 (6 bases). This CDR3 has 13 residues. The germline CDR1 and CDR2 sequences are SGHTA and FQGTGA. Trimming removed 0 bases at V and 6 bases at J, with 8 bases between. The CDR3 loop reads CASSLTRGDGYTF. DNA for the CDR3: TGTGCCAGCAGCTTAACCAGGGGCGATGGCTACACCTTC.

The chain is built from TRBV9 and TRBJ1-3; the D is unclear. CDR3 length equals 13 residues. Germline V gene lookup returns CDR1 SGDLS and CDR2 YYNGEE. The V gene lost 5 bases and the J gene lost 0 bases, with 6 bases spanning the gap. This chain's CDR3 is CASRPSSGNTIYF. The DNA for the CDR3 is TGTGCCAGCAGACCGAGCTCTGGAAACACCATATATTTT.

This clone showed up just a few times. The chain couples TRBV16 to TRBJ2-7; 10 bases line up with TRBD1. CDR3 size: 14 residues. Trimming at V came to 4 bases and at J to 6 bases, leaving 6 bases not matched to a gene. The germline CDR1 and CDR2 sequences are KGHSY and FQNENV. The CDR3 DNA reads TGTGCCAGCAGCCCGACAGGGGGCGAAGGCGAGCAGTACTTC. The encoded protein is CASSPTGGEGEQYF.

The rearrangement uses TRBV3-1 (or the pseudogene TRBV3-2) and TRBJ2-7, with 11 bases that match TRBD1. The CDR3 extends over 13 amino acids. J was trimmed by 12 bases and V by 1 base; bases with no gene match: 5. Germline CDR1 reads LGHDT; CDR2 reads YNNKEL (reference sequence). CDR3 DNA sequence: TGTGCCAGCAGCCAAGGGGACAGGGGGGTACTGTACTTC. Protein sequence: CASSQGDRGVLYF.

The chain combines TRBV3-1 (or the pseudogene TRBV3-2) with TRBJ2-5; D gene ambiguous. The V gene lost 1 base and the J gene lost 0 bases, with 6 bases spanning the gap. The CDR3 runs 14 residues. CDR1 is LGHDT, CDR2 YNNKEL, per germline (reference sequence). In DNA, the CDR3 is TGTGCCAGCAGCCAAGGGATCGACCAAGAGACCCAGTACTTC. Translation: CASSQGIDQETQYF.